These T cell receptor beta chains were read from a single sample in a study of long-term antiretroviral therapy in people with HIV. Some clones are missing from TCRdb's copy, which holds only in-frame ones; the method was immunoSEQ multiplex PCR. Here the sample spans about 17,000 clones, roughly nine tenths being singletons. Here the sequenced sample was unsorted PBMCs, taken 0.3 years after starting antiretroviral therapy. These receptors were collected from a man aged 60-69 years with HIV. The CDR3 runs from the conserved cysteine through the conserved F or W. A D gene is named only where the DNA matches it firmly. Only some rows state a clone size, as once, few, many or a class for expanded clones.

cdr3_length,clone_size,v_call,d_call,j_call,cdr3_aa,cdr3_nt
15,.,TRBV11-3,.,TRBJ2-2,CASSLDSGFSGELFF,TGTGCCAGCAGCTTAGACTCGGGGTTCTCCGGGGAGCTGTTTTTT
14,.,TRBV7-3,TRBD2,TRBJ2-7,CASSAGGRSSEQYF,TGTGCCAGCAGTGCGGGAGGGCGTTCTAGCGAGCAGTACTTC
16,.,TRBV7-2,TRBD2,TRBJ2-7,CASSLGGTSGGYEQYF,TGTGCCAGCAGCTTAGGAGGGACTAGTGGGGGCTACGAGCAGTACTTC
14,.,TRBV19,TRBD2,TRBJ2-1,CASSQLAGGNEQFF,TGTGCCAGTAGTCAACTAGCGGGGGGAAATGAGCAGTTCTTC
14,.,TRBV9,.,TRBJ2-7,CASSVSSASYEQYF,TGTGCCAGCAGCGTGAGTAGCGCGTCCTACGAGCAGTACTTC
15,.,TRBV11-2,.,TRBJ2-7,CASSGGTSRIYEQYF,TGTGCCAGCAGCGGGGGCACTAGCCGAATCTACGAGCAGTACTTC
18,.,TRBV13,TRBD2,TRBJ2-7,CASSLTIGKRGGSYEQYF,TGTGCCAGCAGCTTAACCATCGGGAAGCGGGGGGGCTCCTACGAGCAGTACTTC
15,.,TRBV5-4,TRBD1,TRBJ2-5,CASSFKQTGSETQYF,TGTGCCAGCAGCTTTAAGCAGACAGGGTCAGAGACCCAGTACTTC
16,.,TRBV18,.,TRBJ1-3,CASSPSGQYFGNTIYF,TGTGCCAGCTCTCCCTCGGGACAATACTTTGGAAACACCATATATTTT
14,.,TRBV19,TRBD1,TRBJ1-1,CASSIYRGHTEAFF,TGTGCCAGTAGTATCTACAGGGGACACACTGAAGCTTTCTTT
17,.,TRBV7-5,.,TRBJ1-5,CVRSLVPQCEIDQPQHF,TGTGTCAGAAGCTTAGTCCCACAATGTGAAATTGATCAGCCCCAGCATTTT
18,.,TRBV7-2,TRBD2,TRBJ2-2,CASSQTGPAGVYGGELFF,TGTGCCAGCAGCCAAACGGGCCCAGCGGGGGTATATGGCGGGGAGCTGTTTTTT
15,.,TRBV7-9,TRBD2,TRBJ2-7,CASTSMGGTSYEQYF,TGTGCCAGCACCTCAATGGGGGGGACCTCCTACGAGCAGTACTTC
15,.,TRBV11-2,.,TRBJ1-1,CASSFIRGFGTEAFF,TGTGCCAGCAGCTTTATTCGGGGGTTTGGCACTGAAGCTTTCTTT
13,.,TRBV9,.,TRBJ1-2,CASSAVNSFGYTF,TGTGCCAGCAGCGCGGTTAATTCCTTTGGCTACACCTTC
14,.,TRBV5-4,TRBD1,TRBJ1-1,CASSATGGYTEAFF,TGTGCCAGCAGCGCGACAGGGGGTTACACTGAAGCTTTCTTT
16,.,TRBV6-5,.,TRBJ1-2,CASSYGGRQGVNGYTF,TGTGCCAGCAGTTACGGGGGTAGGCAGGGAGTTAATGGCTACACCTTC
11,.,TRBV7-8,.,TRBJ2-5,CASSSLETQYF,TGTGCCAGCAGCTCATTGGAGACCCAGTACTTC
17,.,TRBV4-3,.,TRBJ1-5,CASSQDSWARGDQPQHF,TGCGCCAGCAGCCAAGACTCCTGGGCCAGGGGCGATCAGCCCCAGCATTTT
14,.,TRBV18,.,TRBJ2-2,CASSPRTPTGELFF,TGTGCCAGCTCACCAAGGACTCCCACCGGGGAGCTGTTTTTT
15,.,TRBV7-9,.,TRBJ1-2,CASSLGFAGSYGYTF,TGTGCCAGCAGCTTAGGTTTCGCGGGCAGCTATGGCTACACCTTC
14,once,TRBV5-1,.,TRBJ2-7,CASSLGPANYEQYF,TGCGCCAGCAGCTTGGGACCGGCTAACTACGAGCAGTACTTC
16,.,TRBV19,.,TRBJ1-1,CASSRTWQGMNTEAFF,TGTGCCAGTAGTAGGACGTGGCAGGGTATGAACACTGAAGCTTTCTTT
15,.,TRBV13,TRBD1,TRBJ2-1,CASSPRTGAYNEQFF,TGTGCCAGCAGCCCCAGGACAGGGGCCTACAATGAGCAGTTCTTC
12,.,TRBV7-9,.,TRBJ1-6,CASSEYNSPLHF,TGTGCCAGCAGCGAATATAATTCACCCCTCCACTTT
15,once,TRBV6-6,TRBD1,TRBJ1-6,CASSYKTGPGSPLHF,TGTGCCAGCAGTTACAAGACAGGGCCCGGTTCACCCCTCCACTTT
13,.,TRBV5-1,TRBD1,TRBJ2-5,CASRTGAGETQYF,TGCGCCAGCAGGACAGGGGCCGGGGAGACCCAGTACTTC
14,once,TRBV19,TRBD2,TRBJ2-7,CASSISAGGYEQYF,TGTGCCAGTAGTATCTCTGCGGGAGGTTACGAGCAGTACTTC
14,.,TRBV6-5,TRBD2,TRBJ2-3,CASSYLAAQDTQYF,TGTGCCAGCAGTTACCTAGCGGCCCAAGATACGCAGTATTTT
17,.,TRBV10-1,.,TRBJ2-1,CASSEISTWTTFGEQFF,TGCGCCAGCAGTGAGATATCGACTTGGACCACATTTGGTGAGCAGTTCTTC
17,.,TRBV18,.,TRBJ2-7,CASSPPFGGPITYEQYF,TGTGCCAGCTCACCACCCTTCGGGGGGCCAATAACCTACGAGCAGTACTTC
15,.,TRBV6-5,.,TRBJ2-1,CASSTTGSSYNEQFF,TGTGCCAGCAGTACGACAGGAAGCTCCTACAATGAGCAGTTCTTC
16,.,TRBV7-2,.,TRBJ2-7,CASSTSRVLASYEQYF,TGTGCCAGCAGCACGTCCCGGGTACTGGCCTCCTACGAGCAGTACTTC
14,.,TRBV5-4,.,TRBJ1-2,CASSLDGGIYGYTF,TGTGCCAGCAGCTTGGATGGCGGGATCTATGGCTACACCTTC
15,.,TRBV5-4,.,TRBJ2-5,CASSTGTTVQETQYF,TGTGCCAGCAGCACCGGGACAACGGTCCAAGAGACCCAGTACTTC